This TCR beta chain was sequenced in a study of OX40 agonist ivuxolimab in advanced cancers. Looking at the study overall: Every 2 weeks, ivuxolimab was infused into the patients intravenously at between 0.01 and 10 mg/kg.

Looked up from germline, CDR1 is MDHEN and CDR2 is SYDVKM. The CDR3 covers 16 residues. Between the trimmed V and J ends, which lost 7 bases and 2 bases, there was a span of 20 bases. The repertoire was sequenced with immunoSEQ multiplex PCR; TCRdb's copy has only in-frame clones and lacks some. This sample has about 80,000 clones, with 65% to 90% found just once. V gene TRBV28 combines with J gene TRBJ2-5; D may be TRBD1 (6 bases). The material sequenced was CD4+ or CD8+ T cells sorted from blood, taken in a trial of the OX40 agonist ivuxolimab. This receptor was obtained from an adult with an advanced solid tumor such as melanoma, head and neck, liver or kidney cancer. The CDR3 coding sequence is TGTGCCAGCAAGAATCCCGGGACAAGTCGACAAGAGACCCAGTACTTC. Translating it yields CASKNPGTSRQETQYF.